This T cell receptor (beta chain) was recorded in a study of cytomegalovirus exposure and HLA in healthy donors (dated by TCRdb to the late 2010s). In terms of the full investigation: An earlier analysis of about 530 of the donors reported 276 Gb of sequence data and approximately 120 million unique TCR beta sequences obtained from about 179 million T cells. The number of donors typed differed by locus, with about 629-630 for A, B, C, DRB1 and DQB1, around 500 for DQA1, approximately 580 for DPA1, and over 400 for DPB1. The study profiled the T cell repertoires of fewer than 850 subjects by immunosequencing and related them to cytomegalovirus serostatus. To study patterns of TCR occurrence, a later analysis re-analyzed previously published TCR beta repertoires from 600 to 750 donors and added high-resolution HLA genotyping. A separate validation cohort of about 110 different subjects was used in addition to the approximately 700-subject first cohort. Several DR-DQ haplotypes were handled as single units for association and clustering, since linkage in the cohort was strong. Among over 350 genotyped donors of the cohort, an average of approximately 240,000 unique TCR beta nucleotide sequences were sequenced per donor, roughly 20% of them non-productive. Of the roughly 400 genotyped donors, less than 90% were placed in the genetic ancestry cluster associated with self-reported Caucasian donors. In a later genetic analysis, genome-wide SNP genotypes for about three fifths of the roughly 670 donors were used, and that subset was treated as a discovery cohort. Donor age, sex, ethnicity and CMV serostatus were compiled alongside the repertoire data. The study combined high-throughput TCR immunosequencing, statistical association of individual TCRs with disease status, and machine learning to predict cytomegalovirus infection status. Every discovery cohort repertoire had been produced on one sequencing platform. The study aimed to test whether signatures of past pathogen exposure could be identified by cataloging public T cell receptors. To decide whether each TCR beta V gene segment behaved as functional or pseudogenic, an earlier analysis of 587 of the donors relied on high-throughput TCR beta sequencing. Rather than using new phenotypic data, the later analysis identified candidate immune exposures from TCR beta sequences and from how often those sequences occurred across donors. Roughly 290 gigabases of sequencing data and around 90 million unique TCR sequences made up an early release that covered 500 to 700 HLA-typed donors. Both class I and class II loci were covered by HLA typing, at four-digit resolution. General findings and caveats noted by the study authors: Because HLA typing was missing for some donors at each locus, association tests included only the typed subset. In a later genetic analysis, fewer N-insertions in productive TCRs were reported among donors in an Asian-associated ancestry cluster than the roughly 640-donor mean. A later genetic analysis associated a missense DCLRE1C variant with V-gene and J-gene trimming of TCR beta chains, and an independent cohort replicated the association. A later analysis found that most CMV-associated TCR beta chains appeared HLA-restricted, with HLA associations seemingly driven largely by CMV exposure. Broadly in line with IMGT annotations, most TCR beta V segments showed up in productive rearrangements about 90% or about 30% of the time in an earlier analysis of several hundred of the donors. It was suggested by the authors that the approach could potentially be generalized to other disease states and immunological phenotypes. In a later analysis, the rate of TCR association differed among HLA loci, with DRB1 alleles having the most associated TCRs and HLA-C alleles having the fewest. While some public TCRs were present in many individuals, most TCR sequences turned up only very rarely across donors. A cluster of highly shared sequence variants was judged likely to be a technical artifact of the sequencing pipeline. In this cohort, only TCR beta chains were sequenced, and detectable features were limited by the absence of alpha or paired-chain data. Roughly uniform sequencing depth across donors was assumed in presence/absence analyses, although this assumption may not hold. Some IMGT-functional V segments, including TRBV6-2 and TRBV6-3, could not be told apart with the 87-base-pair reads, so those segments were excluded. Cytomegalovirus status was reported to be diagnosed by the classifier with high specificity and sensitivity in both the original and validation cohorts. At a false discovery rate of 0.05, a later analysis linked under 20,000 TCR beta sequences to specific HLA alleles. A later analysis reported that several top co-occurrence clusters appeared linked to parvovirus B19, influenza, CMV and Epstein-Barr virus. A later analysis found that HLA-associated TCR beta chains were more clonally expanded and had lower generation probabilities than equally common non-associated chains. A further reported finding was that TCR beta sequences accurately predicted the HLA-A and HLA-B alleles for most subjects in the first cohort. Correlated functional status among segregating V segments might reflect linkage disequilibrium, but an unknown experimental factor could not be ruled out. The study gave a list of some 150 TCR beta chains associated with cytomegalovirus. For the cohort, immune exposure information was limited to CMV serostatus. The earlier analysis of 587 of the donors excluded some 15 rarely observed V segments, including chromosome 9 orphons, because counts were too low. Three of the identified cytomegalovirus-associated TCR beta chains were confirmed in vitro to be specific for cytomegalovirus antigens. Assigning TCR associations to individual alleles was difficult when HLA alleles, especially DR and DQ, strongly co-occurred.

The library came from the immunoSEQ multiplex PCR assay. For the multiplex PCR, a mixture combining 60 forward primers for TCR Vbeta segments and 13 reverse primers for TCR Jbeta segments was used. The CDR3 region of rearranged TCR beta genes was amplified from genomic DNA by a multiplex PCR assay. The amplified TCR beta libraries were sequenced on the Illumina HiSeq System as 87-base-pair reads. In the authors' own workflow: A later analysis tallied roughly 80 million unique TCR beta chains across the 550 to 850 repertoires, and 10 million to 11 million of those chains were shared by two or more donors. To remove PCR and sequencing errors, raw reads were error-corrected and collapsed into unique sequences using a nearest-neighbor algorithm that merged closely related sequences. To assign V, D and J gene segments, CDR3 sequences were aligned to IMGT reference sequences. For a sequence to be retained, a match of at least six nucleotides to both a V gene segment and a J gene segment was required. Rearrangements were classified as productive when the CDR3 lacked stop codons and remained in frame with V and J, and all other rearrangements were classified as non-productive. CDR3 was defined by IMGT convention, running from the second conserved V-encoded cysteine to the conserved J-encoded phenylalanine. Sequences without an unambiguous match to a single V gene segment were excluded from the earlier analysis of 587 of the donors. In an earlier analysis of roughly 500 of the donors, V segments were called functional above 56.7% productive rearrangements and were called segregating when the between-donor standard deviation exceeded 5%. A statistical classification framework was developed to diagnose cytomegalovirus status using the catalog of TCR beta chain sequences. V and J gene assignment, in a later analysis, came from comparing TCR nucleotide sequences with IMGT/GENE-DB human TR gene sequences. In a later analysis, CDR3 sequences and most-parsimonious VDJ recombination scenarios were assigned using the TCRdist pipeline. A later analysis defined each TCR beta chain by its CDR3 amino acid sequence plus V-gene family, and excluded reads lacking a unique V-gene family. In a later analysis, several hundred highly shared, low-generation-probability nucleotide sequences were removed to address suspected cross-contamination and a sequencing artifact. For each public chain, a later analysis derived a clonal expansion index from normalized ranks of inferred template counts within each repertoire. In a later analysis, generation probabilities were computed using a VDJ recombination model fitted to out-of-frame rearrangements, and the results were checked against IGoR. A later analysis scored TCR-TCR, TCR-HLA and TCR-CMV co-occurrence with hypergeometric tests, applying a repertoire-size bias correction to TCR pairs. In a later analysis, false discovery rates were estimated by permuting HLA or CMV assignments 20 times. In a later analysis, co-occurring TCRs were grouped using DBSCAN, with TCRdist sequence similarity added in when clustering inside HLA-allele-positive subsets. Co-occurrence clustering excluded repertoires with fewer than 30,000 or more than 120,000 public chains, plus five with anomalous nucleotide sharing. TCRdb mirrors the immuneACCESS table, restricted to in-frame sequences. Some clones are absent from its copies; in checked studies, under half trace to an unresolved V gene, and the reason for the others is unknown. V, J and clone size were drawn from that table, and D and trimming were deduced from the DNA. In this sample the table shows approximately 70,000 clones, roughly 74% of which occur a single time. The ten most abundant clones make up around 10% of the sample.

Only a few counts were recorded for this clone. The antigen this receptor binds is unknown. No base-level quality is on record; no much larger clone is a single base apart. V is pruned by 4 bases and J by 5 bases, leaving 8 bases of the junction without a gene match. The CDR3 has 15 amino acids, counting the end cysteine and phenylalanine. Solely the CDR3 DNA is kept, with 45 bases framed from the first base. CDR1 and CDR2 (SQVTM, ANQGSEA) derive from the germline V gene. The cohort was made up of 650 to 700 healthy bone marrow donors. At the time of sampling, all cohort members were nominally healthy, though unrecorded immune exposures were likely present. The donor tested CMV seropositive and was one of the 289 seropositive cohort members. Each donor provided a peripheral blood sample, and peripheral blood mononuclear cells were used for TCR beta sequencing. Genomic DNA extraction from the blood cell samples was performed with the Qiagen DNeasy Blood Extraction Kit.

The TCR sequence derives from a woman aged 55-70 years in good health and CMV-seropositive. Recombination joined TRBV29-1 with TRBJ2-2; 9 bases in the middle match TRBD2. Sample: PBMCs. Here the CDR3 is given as CSVAVGSGGTGELFF. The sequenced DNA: TGCAGCGTTGCGGTTGGTAGCGGGGGTACCGGGGAGCTGTTTTTT.